The entry below describes one T cell receptor beta chain. Germline assignment: CDR1 SGHDT and CDR2 YYEEEE. The CDR3 has 16 amino acids. Trimming took 2 bases from V and 4 from J; bases not matched to a gene: 10. This record comes from a study of blood T cells in healthy people across ages. For the second PCR, which ran for about 6 to 11 cycles, a sample-barcoded 5' primer and a J-beta primer mix were used. TCRdb re-called the 5' RACE reads with MiXCR, one entry per CDR3 protein. The sample has 550,000 to 700,000 distinct CDR3 sequences; 25% to 30% are singletons. The sample taken for sequencing was blood. The origin of this receptor is a woman aged 70 to 79 in good health. The chain is built from TRBV5-6 and TRBJ1-1; 8 bases match TRBD1. The CDR3 nucleotides are TGTGCCAGCAGCTTTCCCATTACTACAGGGGGCACTGAAGCTTTCTTT. This gives the protein CASSFPITTGGTEAFF.